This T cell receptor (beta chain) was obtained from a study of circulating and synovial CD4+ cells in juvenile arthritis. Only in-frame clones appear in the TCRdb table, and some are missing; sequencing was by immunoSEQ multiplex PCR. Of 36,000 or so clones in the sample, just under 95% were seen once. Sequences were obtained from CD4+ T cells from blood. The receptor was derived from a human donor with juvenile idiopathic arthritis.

CDR3 coding DNA: TGTGCCAGCAGCCGAACTAGCGGGGGGGCCTATGAGCAGTTCTTC. Protein product: CASSRTSGGAYEQFF. The V call is TRBV6-5, the J call TRBJ2-1, with 13 bases fitting TRBD2. V shed 6 bases, J shed 8 bases, and the junction held 7 bases outside the gene matches. This CDR3 has 15 residues. Germline V gene lookup returns CDR1 MNHEY and CDR2 SVGAGI.